This T cell receptor (beta chain) was captured by sequencing in a study of OX40 agonist ivuxolimab in advanced cancers. The method was immunoSEQ multiplex PCR; TCRdb's version includes in-frame clones alone and lacks a portion of them. The data show about 49,000 clones, 70% to 90% seen once. The CDR3 totals 12 residues. Germline V CDR1 and CDR2: SGHAT, FQNNGV. Trimming stripped 3 bases from V and 12 bases from J, with 12 bases between. This TCR derives from an adult with an advanced solid tumor such as melanoma, head and neck, liver or kidney cancer. Source: CD4+ or CD8+ T cells sorted from blood, taken in a trial of the OX40 agonist ivuxolimab. The chain employs TRBV11-2 and TRBJ2-1; no firm D call. The CDR3 reads CASSLDQSGQFF. CDR3 nucleotide sequence: TGTGCCAGCAGCTTGGACCAATCTGGGCAGTTCTTC.